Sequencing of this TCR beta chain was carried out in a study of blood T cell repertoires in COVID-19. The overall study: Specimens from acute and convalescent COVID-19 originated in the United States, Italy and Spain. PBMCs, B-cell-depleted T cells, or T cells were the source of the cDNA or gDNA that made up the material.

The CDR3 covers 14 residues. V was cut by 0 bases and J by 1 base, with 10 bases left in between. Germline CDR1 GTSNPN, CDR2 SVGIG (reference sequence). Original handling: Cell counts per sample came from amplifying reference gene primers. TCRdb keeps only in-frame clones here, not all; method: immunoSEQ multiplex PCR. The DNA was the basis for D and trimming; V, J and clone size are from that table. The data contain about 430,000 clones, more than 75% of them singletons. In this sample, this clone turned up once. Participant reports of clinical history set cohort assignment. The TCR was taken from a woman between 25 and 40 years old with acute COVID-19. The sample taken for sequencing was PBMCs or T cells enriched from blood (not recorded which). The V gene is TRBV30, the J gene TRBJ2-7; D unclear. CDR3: CAWSVDAGSYEQYF. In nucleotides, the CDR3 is TGTGCCTGGAGTGTGGATGCAGGTTCCTACGAGCAGTACTTC. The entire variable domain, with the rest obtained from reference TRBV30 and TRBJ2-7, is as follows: SQTIHQWPATLVQPVGSPLSLECTVEGTSNPNLYWYRQAAGRGLQLLFYSVGIGQISSEVPQNLSASRPQDRQFILSSKKLLLSDSGFYLCAWSVDAGSYEQYFGPGTRLTVT.